This entry lists 16 T cell receptor beta chains sequenced from one sample in a study of identical twins. TCRdb re-derived calls from the 5' RACE reads in MiXCR, one entry per CDR3 protein. There are a few hundred thousand distinct CDR3 sequences in the sample; over 8.5% occur only once, and around 7.1% lies in the top ten. This same sample was also taken into another study, of yellow fever vaccine responses in identical twins.

Sample: CD8+ T cells sorted from blood. The source is a woman under 30 in good health.

The chain couples TRBV29-1 to TRBJ2-1; D is possibly TRBD2 (6 bases). V lost 3 bases and J 0 bases, leaving 15 bases between the germline ends. The CDR3 length is 16 residues. Germline CDR1 is SQVTM and CDR2 is ANQGSEA. CDR3 loop: CSVDVASVYSYNEQFF. The CDR3 DNA reads as TGCAGCGTTGATGTGGCTAGCGTGTACTCCTACAATGAGCAGTTCTTC.

This clonotype was counted ten times or more. The V and J genes are TRBV7-3 and TRBJ2-1, with 9 bases lining up with TRBD1. The CDR3 is 16 residues long. Germline V gives CDR1 SGHTA, CDR2 FQGTGA. Trimming cost V 3 bases and J 0 bases; bases outside gene matches: 3. The CDR3 region has the DNA TGTGCCAGCAGCTTGACAGGGGGGGCCTCCTACAATGAGCAGTTCTTC. This encodes CASSLTGGASYNEQFF.

The chain carries TRBV4-3 and TRBJ2-2; 12 bases fit TRBD2. J was trimmed by 7 bases and V by 0 bases; bases with no gene match: 6. CDR3 length: 17 residues. Germline V CDR1 and CDR2: LGHNA, YSLEER. In DNA, the CDR3 is TGCGCCAGCAGCCAAGATAGCCTAGCGGGAGGGGTCGGGGAGCTGTTTTTT. Translation gives CASSQDSLAGGVGELFF.

V is TRBV5-5 and J is TRBJ2-3; 7 nucleotides line up with TRBD1. Trimming took 3 bases from V and 2 from J; bases not matched to a gene: 6. The length of the CDR3 is 15 residues. Germline V CDR1 and CDR2: SGHKS, YYEKEE (reference sequence). The CDR3, as DNA: TGTGCCAGCAGCTCCCGGGACAGATTCACAGATACGCAGTATTTT. It is translated as CASSSRDRFTDTQYF.

This clonotype occurred many times. This rearrangement joins TRBV4-1 to TRBJ2-7; D gene ambiguous. The germline V gene encodes CDR1 MGHRA and CDR2 YSYEKL. The CDR3 sequence is 15 residues long. V gave up 0 bases and J gave up 2 bases, with 11 bases separating them. The DNA of the CDR3 is TGCGCCAGCAGCCAAGATCCGGTAGTTCCCTACGAGCAGTACTTC. This gives the protein CASSQDPVVPYEQYF.

V is TRBV20-1 and J is TRBJ2-5, with TRBD1 identical over 8 bases. Germline values: CDR1 DFQATT, CDR2 SNEGSKA (reference sequence). V was pared by 0 bases and J by 3 bases, with 18 bases of the junction left unmatched. The CDR3 covers 19 residues. CDR3 bases: TGCAGTGCTAGAGATTTTTATTACCAGGGACAGGAGATTAAAGAGACCCAGTACTTC. Protein sequence: CSARDFYYQGQEIKETQYF.

V and J are TRBV20-1 and TRBJ2-7; 7 bases are a match to TRBD1. CDR3 length equals 15 residues. Germline V gene lookup returns CDR1 DFQATT and CDR2 SNEGSKA (reference sequence). The V gene end was trimmed by 0 bases and the J gene end by 3 bases; junction bases not matched to a gene: 8. DNA for the CDR3: TGCAGTGCTAGAGAGTACCTGGGACAGAGCTACGAGCAGTACTTC. This translates into CSAREYLGQSYEQYF.

This clonotype was recorded a few times. The CDR3 region has the DNA TGTGCCAGCAGCCCCACGTCTTACATCCGGGACGGTAAACAAGAGACCCAGTACTTC. This gives the protein CASSPTSYIRDGKQETQYF. V usage is TRBV3-1 and J usage is TRBJ2-5; D is tentatively TRBD1 or TRBD2 (5 bases each). CDR1 LGHDT and CDR2 YNNKEL come from the germline V gene (reference sequence). This CDR3 has 19 amino acids. V lost 4 bases and J 2 bases, leaving 26 bases between the germline ends.

This clonotype was recorded a few times. V usage is TRBV12-3 or TRBV12-4 and J usage is TRBJ1-1; D unresolved. The V and J ends lost 2 bases and 5 bases respectively, with 9 bases between them. This CDR3 is built from 13 residues. CDR3 region: CASSLPMGTEAFF. CDR3 DNA sequence: TGTGCCAGCAGTTTACCCATGGGAACTGAAGCTTTCTTT.

This clonotype was recorded many times. The chain combines TRBV29-1 with TRBJ2-1, with 11 bases matching TRBD2. The germline CDR1 and CDR2 sequences are SQVTM and ANQGSEA. The CDR3 totals 14 residues. The junction had 4 bases not matched to a gene; V was cut back by 6 bases and J by 3 bases. The DNA for the CDR3 is TGCAGCGTCGCGACTAGCGGGGTCTACAATGAGCAGTTCTTC. This sequence encodes CSVATSGVYNEQFF.

The rearrangement joins TRBV29-1 to TRBJ2-3, with D uncertain. Germline CDR1 SQVTM, CDR2 ANQGSEA. The length of the CDR3 is 14 residues. Deletions cut 0 bases from V and 2 bases from J, with 9 bases between. This CDR3 is CSVEDYIVTDTQYF. CDR3 sequence (DNA): TGCAGCGTTGAAGACTACATAGTCACAGATACGCAGTATTTT.

The rearrangement links TRBV20-1 to TRBJ2-1, with D unclear. CDR1 and CDR2 from the germline V gene are DFQATT and SNEGSKA (reference sequence). V was clipped by 7 bases and J by 7 bases, with 5 bases between them. The CDR3 consists of 9 residues. This CDR3 is CSVKNEQFF. The DNA of the CDR3 is TGCAGTGTTAAGAATGAGCAGTTCTTC.

The chain uses TRBV20-1 and TRBJ2-5, with D possibly being TRBD1 (7 bases). CDR1 and CDR2 from the germline V gene are DFQATT and SNEGSKA (reference sequence). The CDR3 is 15 amino acids. V lost 2 bases to trimming and J lost 4 bases, with 17 bases between them. The CDR3 protein is CSARPLSEGAETQYF. The DNA of the CDR3 is TGCAGTGCTAGACCGCTATCGGAGGGGGCAGAGACCCAGTACTTC.

This chain connects TRBV20-1 to TRBJ2-7; D tentatively fits TRBD1 or TRBD2 (5 bases each). The CDR3 runs to 13 residues. Germline values: CDR1 DFQATT, CDR2 SNEGSKA (reference sequence). The V gene lost 2 bases and the J gene lost 4 bases, with 12 bases spanning the gap. CDR3 sequence: CSARILGEYEQYF. CDR3 nucleotides: TGCAGTGCTAGAATTCTAGGGGAGTACGAGCAGTACTTC.

CDR3 loop: CSARDTTPRGTDTQYF. The CDR3 nucleotides read TGCAGTGCTAGAGATACGACACCAAGAGGCACAGATACGCAGTATTTT. The chain carries TRBV20-1 and TRBJ2-3; D unresolved. CDR3 length: 16 amino acids. Trimming removed 0 bases from V and 1 base from J, with 14 bases in between. Germline V gene lookup returns CDR1 DFQATT and CDR2 SNEGSKA (reference sequence).

On this clonotype itself: A much bigger clone sits one base away, suggesting this may be a read error. The chain links TRBV28 to TRBJ2-1; 8 bases map to TRBD2. V trimming: 7 bases; J trimming: 7 bases; junction bases outside the gene matches: 18. There are 17 residues in the CDR3. CDR1 and CDR2 from the germline V gene are MDHEN and SYDVKM. CDR3 nucleotide sequence: TGTGCCAGCACCACACACAAACGGGGGGGCCTTTGGAATGAGCAGTTCTTC. Translated, it gives CASTTHKRGGLWNEQFF.